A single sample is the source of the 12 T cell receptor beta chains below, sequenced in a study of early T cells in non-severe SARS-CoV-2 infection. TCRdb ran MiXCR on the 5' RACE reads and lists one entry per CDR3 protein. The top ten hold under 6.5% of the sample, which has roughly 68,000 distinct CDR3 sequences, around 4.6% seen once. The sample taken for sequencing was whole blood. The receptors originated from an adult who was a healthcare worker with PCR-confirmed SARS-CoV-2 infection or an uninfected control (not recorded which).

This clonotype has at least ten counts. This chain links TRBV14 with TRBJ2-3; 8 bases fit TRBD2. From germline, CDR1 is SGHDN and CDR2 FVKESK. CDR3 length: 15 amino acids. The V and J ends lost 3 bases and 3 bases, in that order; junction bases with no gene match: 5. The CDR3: CASSQQRELTDTQYF. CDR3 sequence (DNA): TGTGCCAGCAGCCAGCAGCGGGAGCTGACAGATACGCAGTATTTT. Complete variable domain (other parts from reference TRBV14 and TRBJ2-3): EAGVTQFPSHSVIEKGQTVTLRCDPISGHDNLYWYRRVMGKEIKFLLHFVKESKQDESGMPNNRFLAERTGGTYSTLKVQPAELEDSGVYFCASSQQRELTDTQYFGPGTRLTVL.

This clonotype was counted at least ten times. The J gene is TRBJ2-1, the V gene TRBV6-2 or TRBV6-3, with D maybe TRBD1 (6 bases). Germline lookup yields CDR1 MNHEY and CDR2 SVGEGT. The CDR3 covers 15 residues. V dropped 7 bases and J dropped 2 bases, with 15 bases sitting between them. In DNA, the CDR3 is TGTGCCAGCACCCCCCTAGGGGGAACCTACAATGAGCAGTTCTTC. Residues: CASTPLGGTYNEQFF.

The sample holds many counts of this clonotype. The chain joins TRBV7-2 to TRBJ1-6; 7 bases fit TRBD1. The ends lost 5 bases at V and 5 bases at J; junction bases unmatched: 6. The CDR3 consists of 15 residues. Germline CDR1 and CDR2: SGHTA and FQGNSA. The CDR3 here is CASSPETGNNSPLHF. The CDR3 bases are TGTGCCAGCAGCCCAGAGACAGGGAATAATTCACCCCTCCACTTT.

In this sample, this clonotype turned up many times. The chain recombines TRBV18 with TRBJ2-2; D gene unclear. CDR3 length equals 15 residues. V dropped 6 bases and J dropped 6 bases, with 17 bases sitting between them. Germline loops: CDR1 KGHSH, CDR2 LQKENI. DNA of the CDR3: TGTGCCAGCTCGTCGGAAATACAGTTTCCCGGGGAGCTGTTTTTT. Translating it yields CASSSEIQFPGELFF.

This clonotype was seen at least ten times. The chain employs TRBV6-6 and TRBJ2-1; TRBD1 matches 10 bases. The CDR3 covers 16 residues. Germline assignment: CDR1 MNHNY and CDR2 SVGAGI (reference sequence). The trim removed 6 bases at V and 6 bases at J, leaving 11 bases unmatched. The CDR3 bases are TGTGCCAGCAGAACTACCGGGACAGGGGACGCCAATGAGCAGTTCTTC. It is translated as CASRTTGTGDANEQFF.

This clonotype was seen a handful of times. CDR3: CASSGLKNQPQHF. Written as DNA, the CDR3 is TGTGCCAGCAGTGGTCTCAAGAATCAGCCCCAGCATTTT. The chain combines TRBV2 with TRBJ1-5; unclear D gene. Germline V gene data show CDR1 as SNHLY and CDR2 as FYNNEI. The CDR3 consists of 13 residues. The V gene lost 4 bases and the J gene lost 4 bases, with 8 bases spanning the gap. The complete variable domain, with remaining parts taken from reference TRBV2 and TRBJ1-5, reads EPEVTQTPSHQVTQMGQEVILRCVPISNHLYFYWYRQILGQKVEFLVSFYNNEISEKSEIFDDQFSVERPDGSNFTLKIRSTKLEDSAMYFCASSGLKNQPQHFGDGTRLSIL.

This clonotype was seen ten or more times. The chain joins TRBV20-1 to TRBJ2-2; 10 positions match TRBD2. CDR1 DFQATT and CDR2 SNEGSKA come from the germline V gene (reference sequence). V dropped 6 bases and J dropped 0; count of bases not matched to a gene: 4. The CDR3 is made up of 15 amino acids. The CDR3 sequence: CSAIAGGTNTGELFF. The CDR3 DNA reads TGCAGTGCAATAGCGGGGGGCACGAACACCGGGGAGCTGTTTTTT.

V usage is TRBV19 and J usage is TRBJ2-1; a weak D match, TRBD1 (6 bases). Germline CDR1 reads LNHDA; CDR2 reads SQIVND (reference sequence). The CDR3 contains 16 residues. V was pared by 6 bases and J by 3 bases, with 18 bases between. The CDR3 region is CASSLYGQMSYNEQFF. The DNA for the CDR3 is TGTGCCAGTAGCCTATACGGACAGATGAGCTACAATGAGCAGTTCTTC.

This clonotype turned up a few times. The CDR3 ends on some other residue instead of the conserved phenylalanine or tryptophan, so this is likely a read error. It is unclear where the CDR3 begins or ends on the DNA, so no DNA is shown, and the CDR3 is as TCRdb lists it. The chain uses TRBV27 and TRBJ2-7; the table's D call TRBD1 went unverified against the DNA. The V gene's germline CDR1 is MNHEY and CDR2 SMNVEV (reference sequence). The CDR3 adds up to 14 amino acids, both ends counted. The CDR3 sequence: CASSPGTGTGRVLL.

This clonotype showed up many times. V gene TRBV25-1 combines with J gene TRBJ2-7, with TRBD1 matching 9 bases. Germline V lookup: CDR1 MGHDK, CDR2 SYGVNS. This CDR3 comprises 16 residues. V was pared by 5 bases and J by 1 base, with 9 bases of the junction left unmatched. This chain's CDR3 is CASSPSRGQGSYEQYF. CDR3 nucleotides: TGTGCCAGCAGTCCCTCCCGAGGACAGGGGTCCTACGAGCAGTACTTC.

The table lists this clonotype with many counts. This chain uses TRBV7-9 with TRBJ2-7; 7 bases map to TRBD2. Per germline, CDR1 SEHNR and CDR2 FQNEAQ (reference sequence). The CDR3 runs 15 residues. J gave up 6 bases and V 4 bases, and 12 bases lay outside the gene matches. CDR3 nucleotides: TGTGCCAGCAGCTCTCGTCCAGGGTGGGAGGGCGAGCAGTACTTC. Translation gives CASSSRPGWEGEQYF.

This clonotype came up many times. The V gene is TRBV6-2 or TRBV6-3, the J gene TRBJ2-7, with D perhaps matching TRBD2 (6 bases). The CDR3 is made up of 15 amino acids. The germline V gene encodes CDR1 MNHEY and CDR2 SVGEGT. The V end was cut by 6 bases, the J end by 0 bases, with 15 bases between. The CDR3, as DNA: TGTGCCAGCAGACCCGCTAGCGATTTCTCCTACGAGCAGTACTTC. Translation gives CASRPASDFSYEQYF.